The 12 T cell receptor beta chains given below trace back to one sample, sequenced in a study of cytomegalovirus exposure and HLA in healthy donors. The PCR ran on 60 Vbeta and 13 Jbeta primers. Assay used: immunoSEQ multiplex PCR; TCRdb lists only in-frame clones, some missing. The sample holds about 160,000 clones, approximately 83% seen once. Sequencing used PBMCs. Receptors were obtained from a boy aged 2 to 10 in good health and CMV-seronegative.

The genes are TRBV13 and TRBJ2-1, with 12 bases matching TRBD2. The CDR3 consists of 18 residues. V lost 2 bases to trimming and J lost 8 bases; unmatched junction nucleotides: 13. In germline, CDR1 is PRHDT, CDR2 FYEKMQ (reference sequence). CDR3 in DNA: TGTGCCAGCAGCTTACCCCGTCGCCTAGCGGGGGGGCGGGATGAGCAGTTCTTC. Its protein is CASSLPRRLAGGRDEQFF.

V and J are TRBV7-9 and TRBJ2-5; possibly TRBD2 for D (6 bases). The germline V and J ends were trimmed by 5 bases and 2 bases, with 12 bases remaining between them. Germline V gene data show CDR1 as SEHNR and CDR2 as FQNEAQ (reference sequence). The CDR3 is made up of 14 amino acids. The CDR3 DNA follows: TGTGCCAGCAGCCCCGGTCGGGGGCAAGAGACCCAGTACTTC. Encoded protein: CASSPGRGQETQYF.

This clone was seen only once. The V call is TRBV4-3, the J call TRBJ2-3, with 7 bases that match TRBD2. The CDR3 covers 14 residues. Trimming at V came to 0 bases and at J to 5 bases, leaving 2 bases not matched to a gene. The germline V gene encodes CDR1 LGHNA and CDR2 YSLEER. CDR3 region: CASSQDGREDTQYF. The CDR3 DNA reads TGCGCCAGCAGCCAAGATGGGAGGGAAGATACGCAGTATTTT.

Details on this clone: Other DNA sequences of this sample code for an identical CDR3. The chain links TRBV19 to TRBJ1-5; D may be TRBD1 (6 bases). The CDR3 contains 14 residues. From germline, CDR1 is LNHDA and CDR2 SQIVND (reference sequence). V lost 3 bases and J 0 bases, leaving 6 bases between the germline ends. This chain's CDR3 is CASSIRGSNQPQHF. CDR3 in DNA: TGTGCCAGTAGTATCAGGGGTAGCAATCAGCCCCAGCATTTT.

The V call is TRBV9, the J call TRBJ2-3; D perhaps matches TRBD2 (6 bases). The CDR3 spans 16 residues. CDR1 SGDLS and CDR2 YYNGEE come from the germline V gene. V was pared by 4 bases and J by 1 base, with 16 bases between. CDR3 nucleotide sequence: TGTGCCAGCAGCCCCCTTGGAAGGGAGGGCACAGATACGCAGTATTTT. It yields the protein CASSPLGREGTDTQYF.

This chain uses TRBV27 with TRBJ2-1; 10 positions agree with TRBD2. This CDR3 has 19 amino acids. Germline-derived CDR1 and CDR2 are MNHEY and SMNVEV (reference sequence). V shed 1 base and J 0 bases; nucleotides not matched to a gene: 9. This chain's CDR3 is CASSLYSGTSVSSYNEQFF. DNA of the CDR3: TGTGCCAGCAGTTTATATTCGGGGACTAGCGTGAGCTCCTACAATGAGCAGTTCTTC.

The gene calls are TRBV5-6 and TRBJ1-2, with D possibly matching TRBD1 (5 bases). Germline V CDR1 and CDR2: SGHDT, YYEEEE. This CDR3 is 12 amino acids long. Trimming left V 5 bases short and J 4 bases short, with 9 bases between. The CDR3 region has the DNA TGTGCCAGCAGAGGGGCGGTCTATGGCTACACCTTC. Residues: CASRGAVYGYTF.

This clone was recorded only once. V and J are TRBV18 and TRBJ2-1; tentatively, D is TRBD1 (5 bases). V was trimmed by 2 bases and J by 9 bases, leaving 17 bases between them. CDR1 is KGHSH and CDR2 is LQKENI in the germline V gene. This CDR3 has 15 amino acids. CDR3 nucleotide sequence: TGTGCCAGCTCACCAGTGCAGGGTAACGGTGGTGAGCAGTTCTTC. It yields the protein CASSPVQGNGGEQFF. Together with reference TRBV18 and TRBJ2-1, the CDR3 gives the full variable domain: NAGVMQNPRHLVRRRGQEARLRCSPMKGHSHVYWYRQLPEEGLKFMVYLQKENIIDESGMPKERFSAEFPKEGPSILRIQQVVRGDSAAYFCASSPVQGNGGEQFFGPGTRLTVL.

The rearrangement joins TRBV29-1 to TRBJ2-7; no firm D call. The germline V and J ends were trimmed by 4 bases and 7 bases, with 11 bases remaining between them. The CDR3 covers 11 residues. Germline CDR1 and CDR2: SQVTM and ANQGSEA. This CDR3 is CSVAGFGEQYF. DNA of the CDR3: TGCAGCGTTGCGGGTTTTGGAGAGCAGTACTTC.

The chain uses TRBV13 and TRBJ2-5; 8 bases are a match to TRBD2. Germline-derived CDR1 and CDR2 are PRHDT and FYEKMQ (reference sequence). Unmatched junction bases numbered 10, after V lost 5 bases and J lost 5 bases. The CDR3 has 15 amino acids. The CDR3 nucleotides read TGTGCCAGCAGCCCAAGCGGGAGCTCGAGGGAGACCCAGTACTTC. Encoded protein: CASSPSGSSRETQYF.

This chain uses TRBV19 with TRBJ2-1; 11 positions match TRBD2. Germline values: CDR1 LNHDA, CDR2 SQIVND (reference sequence). V dropped 6 bases and J dropped 4; count of bases not matched to a gene: 2. The CDR3 contains 14 residues. In nucleotides, the CDR3 is TGTGCCAGTAGAGGGACTAGCGGATACAATGAGCAGTTCTTC. It encodes CASRGTSGYNEQFF.

The chain combines TRBV10-3 with TRBJ2-3, with 10 bases lining up with TRBD1. The germline gives CDR1 ENHRY, CDR2 SYGVKD. CDR3 length: 15 residues. With V trimmed by 4 bases and J by 1 base, 2 bases remained unmatched. The CDR3 is CAISGGTGGTDTQYF. The CDR3 nucleotides read TGTGCCATCAGTGGCGGGACAGGGGGCACAGATACGCAGTATTTT.